This paragraph covers one T cell receptor (beta chain) sequence. Its antigen is unidentified. These data are taken from a study of shared clonotypes between healthy human individuals. Sequencing was performed with immunoSEQ multiplex PCR; in TCRdb, only in-frame clones are kept and a portion is missing. Of 550,000 to 800,000 clones listed, less than 95% were seen once; the top ten hold less than 40%. The study, taken as a whole, reports: Relative to memory subsets, naive subsets generally showed larger estimated richness. Non-shared clonotypes had lower generation probabilities than those shared by all four donors.

Germline V lookup: CDR1 SGHVS, CDR2 FQNEAQ. J lost 2 bases, V lost 1 base, and 15 bases had no gene match. CDR3 size: 19 residues. This TCR derives from a man younger than 35 in good health. Some clones in this sample may be carry-over from other donors' samples. The chain uses TRBV7-8 and TRBJ2-3, with 7 positions matching TRBD2. The sequencing sample was made of memory CD8+ T cells from PBMCs. Indicated subset: CD45RO+ cells pooled with CCR7-negative TemRA cells. CDR3 sequence: CASSLVNVPGLAVTDTQYF. CDR3 DNA: TGTGCCAGCAGCTTAGTTAACGTCCCGGGGCTAGCGGTCACAGATACGCAGTATTTT.